This TCR beta chain was observed in a study of shared clonotypes between healthy human individuals. This CDR3 has 18 amino acids. CDR1 and CDR2 from the germline V gene are MGHRA and YSYEKL. The table came from immunoSEQ multiplex PCR; TCRdb's copy has only in-frame clones and leaves some out. The sample records about 520,000 clones, approximately 82% being singletons. This TCR came from a woman in her thirties or forties in good health. Some clones in this sample may be carry-over from other donors' samples. This rearrangement joins TRBV4-1 to TRBJ2-5; 14 positions match TRBD2. The J call may be in error: the DNA end matches TRBJ2-7 better. Sequences were obtained from PBMCs. The CDR3 region is CASSQVRVGTSGSYEQYF. In nucleotides, the CDR3 is TGCGCCAGCAGCCAAGTACGAGTTGGGACTAGCGGGAGCTACGAGCAGTACTTC.